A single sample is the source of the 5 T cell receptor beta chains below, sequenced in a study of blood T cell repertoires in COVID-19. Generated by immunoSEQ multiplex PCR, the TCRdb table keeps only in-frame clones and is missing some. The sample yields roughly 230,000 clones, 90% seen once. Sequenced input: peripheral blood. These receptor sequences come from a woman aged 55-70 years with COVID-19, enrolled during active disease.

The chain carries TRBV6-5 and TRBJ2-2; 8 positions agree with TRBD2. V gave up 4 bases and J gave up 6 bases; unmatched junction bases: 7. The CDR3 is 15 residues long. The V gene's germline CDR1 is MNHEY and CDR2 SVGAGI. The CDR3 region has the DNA TGTGCCAGCAGTTTCCTGACGGGAGGGTCCGGGGAGCTGTTTTTT. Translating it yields CASSFLTGGSGELFF.

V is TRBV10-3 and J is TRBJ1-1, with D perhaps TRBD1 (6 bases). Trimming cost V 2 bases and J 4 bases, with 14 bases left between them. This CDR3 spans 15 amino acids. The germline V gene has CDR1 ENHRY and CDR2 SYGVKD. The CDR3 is CAISEGQNRLTEAFF. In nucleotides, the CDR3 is TGTGCCATCAGTGAGGGACAGAATAGACTCACTGAAGCTTTCTTT.

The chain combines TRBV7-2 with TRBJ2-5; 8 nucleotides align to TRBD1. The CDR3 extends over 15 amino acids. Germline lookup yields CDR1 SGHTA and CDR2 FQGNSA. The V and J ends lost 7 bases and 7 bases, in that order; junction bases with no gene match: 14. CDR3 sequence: CASTYLRQGAVTQYF. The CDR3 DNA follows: TGTGCCAGCACCTATCTGCGGCAGGGGGCTGTGACCCAGTACTTC.

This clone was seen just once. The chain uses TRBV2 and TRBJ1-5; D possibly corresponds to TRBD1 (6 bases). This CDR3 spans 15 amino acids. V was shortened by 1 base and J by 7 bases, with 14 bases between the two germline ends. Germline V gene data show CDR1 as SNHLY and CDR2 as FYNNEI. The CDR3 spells CASSEGSRGAQPQHF. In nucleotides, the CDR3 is TGTGCCAGCAGTGAAGGGTCCAGGGGAGCCCAGCCCCAGCATTTT.

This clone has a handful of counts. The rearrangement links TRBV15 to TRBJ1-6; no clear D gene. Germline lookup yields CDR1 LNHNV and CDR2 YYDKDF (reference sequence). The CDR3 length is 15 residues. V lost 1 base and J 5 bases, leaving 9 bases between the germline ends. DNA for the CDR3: TGTGCCACCAGCAGAGGTCCGTTCGATAATTCACCCCTCCACTTT. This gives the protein CATSRGPFDNSPLHF.